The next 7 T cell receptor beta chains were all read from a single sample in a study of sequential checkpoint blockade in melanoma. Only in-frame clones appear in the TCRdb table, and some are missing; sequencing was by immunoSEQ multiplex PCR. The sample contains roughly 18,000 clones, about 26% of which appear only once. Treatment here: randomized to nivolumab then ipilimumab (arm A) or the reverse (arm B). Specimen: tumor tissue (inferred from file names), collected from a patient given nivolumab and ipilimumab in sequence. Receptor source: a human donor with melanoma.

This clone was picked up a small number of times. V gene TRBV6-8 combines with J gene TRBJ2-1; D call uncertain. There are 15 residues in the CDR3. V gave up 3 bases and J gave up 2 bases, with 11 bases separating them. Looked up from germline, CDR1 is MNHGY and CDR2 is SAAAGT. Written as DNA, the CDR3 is TGTGCCAGCAGTTATAAAGAGTTCACCTACAATGAGCAGTTCTTC. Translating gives CASSYKEFTYNEQFF.

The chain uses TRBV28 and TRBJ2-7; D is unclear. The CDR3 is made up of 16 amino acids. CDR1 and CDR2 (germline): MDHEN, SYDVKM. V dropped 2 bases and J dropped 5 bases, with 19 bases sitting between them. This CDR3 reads CASSLPRSLSGDEQYF. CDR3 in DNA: TGTGCCAGCAGTTTACCCCGCTCCTTATCTGGGGACGAGCAGTACTTC.

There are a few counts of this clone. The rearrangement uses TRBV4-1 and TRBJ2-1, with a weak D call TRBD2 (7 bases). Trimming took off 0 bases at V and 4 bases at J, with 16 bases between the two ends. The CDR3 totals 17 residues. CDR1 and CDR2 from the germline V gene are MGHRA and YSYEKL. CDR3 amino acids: CASSQDRGGGPYNEQFF. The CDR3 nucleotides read TGCGCCAGCAGCCAAGATCGAGGGGGGGGCCCTTACAATGAGCAGTTCTTC.

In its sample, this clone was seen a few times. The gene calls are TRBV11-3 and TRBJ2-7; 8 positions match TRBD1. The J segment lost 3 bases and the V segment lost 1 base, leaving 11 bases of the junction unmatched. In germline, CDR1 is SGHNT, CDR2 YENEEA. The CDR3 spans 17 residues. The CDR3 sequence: CASSLGTGQGVSYEQYF. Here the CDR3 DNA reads TGTGCCAGCAGCTTAGGGACAGGGCAGGGGGTTAGCTACGAGCAGTACTTC.

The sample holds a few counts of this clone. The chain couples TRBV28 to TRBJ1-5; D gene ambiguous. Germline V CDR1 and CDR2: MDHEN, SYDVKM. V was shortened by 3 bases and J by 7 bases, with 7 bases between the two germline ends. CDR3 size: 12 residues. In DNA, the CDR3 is TGTGCCAGCAGTTTTGGGGTACAGCCCCAGCATTTT. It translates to CASSFGVQPQHF.

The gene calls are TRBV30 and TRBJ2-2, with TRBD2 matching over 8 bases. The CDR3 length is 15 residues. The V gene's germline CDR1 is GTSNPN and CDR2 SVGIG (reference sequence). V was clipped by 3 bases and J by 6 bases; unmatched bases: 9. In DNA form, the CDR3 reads TGTGCCTGGAGCGCATCGGGACTAGAGTCCGGGGAGCTGTTTTTT. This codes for CAWSASGLESGELFF.

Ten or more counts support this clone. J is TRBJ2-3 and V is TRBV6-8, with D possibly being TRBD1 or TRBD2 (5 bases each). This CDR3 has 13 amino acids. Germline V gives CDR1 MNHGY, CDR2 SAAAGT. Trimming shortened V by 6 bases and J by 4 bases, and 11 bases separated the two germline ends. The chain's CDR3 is CASSTRGADTQYF. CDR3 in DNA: TGTGCCAGCAGCACACGAGGGGCAGATACGCAGTATTTT.